This T cell receptor (beta chain) was documented in a study of radiotherapy plus CTLA-4 blockade in lung cancer. Overall study context: With 31% of patients having disease control, objective responses were seen in roughly 18%. Study outcomes and limitations: Clones derived from tumor TCRs expanded in blood after radiotherapy plus ipilimumab.

Worth noting for this clone: The antigen is not known.

Repertoires were generated with immunoSEQ multiplex PCR, while TCRdb's copy carries only in-frame clones and drops some. The repertoire holds 49,000 or so clones, with 60% to 80% as singletons. This CDR3 has 13 residues. The germline V gene encodes CDR1 SGHDT and CDR2 YYEEEE. Trimming left V 4 bases short and J 5 bases short, with 10 bases between. The sample consisted of peripheral blood, taken from a patient treated with radiotherapy plus ipilimumab. This receptor was taken from a human donor with non-small cell lung cancer who had stable disease on radiotherapy plus ipilimumab. This chain connects TRBV5-6 to TRBJ1-3; D is undetermined. The CDR3 loop reads CASSGMVRNTIYF. DNA of the CDR3: TGTGCCAGCAGCGGCATGGTCAGAAACACCATATATTTT.